This T cell receptor beta chain was found in a study of T cells in tumors after PD-1 blockade. This clone was detected a few times. The repertoire was sequenced with immunoSEQ multiplex PCR; TCRdb's copy has only in-frame clones and lacks some. The sample consists of thousands of clones, approximately 64% of them appearing once. This sequence originates from a human donor with basal cell carcinoma. The sample in question was tumor tissue, obtained before anti-PD-1 treatment.

The CDR3 protein is CASSGGQASSYNSPLHF. The CDR3 DNA reads as TGTGCCAGCTCGGGTGGACAGGCGAGCTCCTATAATTCACCCCTCCACTTT. The chain links TRBV18 to TRBJ1-6, with 7 bases lining up with TRBD1. CDR3 length equals 17 residues. Trimming took 6 bases from V and 0 from J; bases not matched to a gene: 8. Germline V lookup: CDR1 KGHSH, CDR2 LQKENI.